The entry below describes one TCR beta chain. The same CDR3 arises from other DNA sequences in this sample as well. The sample comes from a study of blood T cell repertoires in COVID-19. Per the original data handling: How many nucleated cells were present was estimated from reference gene primer amplification. Only in-frame clones appear in the TCRdb table, and some are missing; sequencing was by immunoSEQ multiplex PCR. V, J and clone size reflect that table, while D and trimming were determined from the DNA. The sample gives 100,000 to 150,000 clones, approximately 85% of which show up once; around 3% is in the top ten. Sample: peripheral blood. This sequence originates from a woman of 80 years or more with COVID-19, enrolled during active disease.

DNA for the CDR3: TGTGCCAGCAGTGGCGGGAGTCTGACAGATACGCAGTATTTT. The encoded protein is CASSGGSLTDTQYF. The chain has TRBV28 and TRBJ2-3; TRBD2 matches 7 bases. The germline V gene encodes CDR1 MDHEN and CDR2 SYDVKM. The CDR3 contains 14 residues. Unmatched junction bases numbered 5, after V lost 5 bases and J lost 3 bases.